These 19 T cell receptor beta chains originate from one sample sequenced in a study of OX40 agonist ivuxolimab in advanced cancers. Using immunoSEQ multiplex PCR, the repertoire was profiled, and TCRdb retains in-frame clones only, with some absent. The sample includes roughly 100,000 clones, 70% to 85% of them seen just once. The sequenced sample was CD4+ or CD8+ T cells sorted from blood, obtained in a trial of the OX40 agonist ivuxolimab. All receptors come from an adult with an advanced solid tumor such as melanoma, head and neck, liver or kidney cancer.

The chain joins TRBV5-4 to TRBJ2-7; 7 bases are a match to TRBD2. CDR1 is SGHNT, CDR2 YYREEE, per germline (reference sequence). CDR3 length: 14 amino acids. After removal of 2 bases from V and 2 bases from J, the junction contained 4 bases not matched to a gene. The CDR3 here is CASSFRGTTYEQYF. Written as DNA, the CDR3 is TGTGCCAGCAGCTTTCGTGGGACTACCTACGAGCAGTACTTC.

The gene calls are TRBV20-1 and TRBJ1-1; D not certain. Germline lookup yields CDR1 DFQATT and CDR2 SNEGSKA (reference sequence). With 6 bases removed from V and 5 bases from J, the gap between germline ends came to 7 bases. The CDR3 has 10 residues. The CDR3 sequence is CSALGTEAFF. CDR3 DNA: TGCAGTGCCCTAGGGACTGAAGCTTTCTTT.

Remarks on this clone: The same CDR3 arises from other DNA sequences in this sample as well. The chain carries TRBV2 and TRBJ2-2; D tentatively reads TRBD1 or TRBD2 (5 bases each). The V and J ends lost 1 base and 4 bases respectively, with 10 bases between them. There are 15 residues in the CDR3. CDR1 and CDR2 from the germline V gene are SNHLY and FYNNEI. This CDR3 is CASSEDARGTGELFF. The DNA for the CDR3 is TGTGCCAGCAGTGAAGATGCGAGGGGCACCGGGGAGCTGTTTTTT.

The genes are TRBV7-2 and TRBJ2-6; 9 positions agree with TRBD1. Trimming cost V 5 bases and J 4 bases; bases outside gene matches: 6. Germline V gene lookup returns CDR1 SGHTA and CDR2 FQGNSA. This CDR3 region has 16 residues. This CDR3 is CASSLGQGGGANVLTF. CDR3 bases: TGTGCCAGCAGCCTGGGACAGGGTGGGGGGGCCAACGTCCTGACTTTC.

The chain carries TRBV9 and TRBJ2-1; 11 bases line up with TRBD2. Germline CDR1 and CDR2: SGDLS and YYNGEE. V dropped 0 bases and J dropped 8; count of bases not matched to a gene: 10. This CDR3 is built from 17 residues. The CDR3 DNA reads as TGTGCCAGCAGCGTAGCGACTAGCGGGACATACGGGGATGAGCAGTTCTTC. As protein: CASSVATSGTYGDEQFF.

This chain joins TRBV18 and TRBJ2-5, with TRBD2 identical over 10 bases. The CDR3 sequence is 16 residues long. Germline loops: CDR1 KGHSH, CDR2 LQKENI. V shed 4 bases, J shed 2 bases, and the junction held 7 bases outside the gene matches. CDR3 amino acids: CASSRTLAGGQETQYF. CDR3 nucleotide sequence: TGTGCCAGCTCACGAACCTTAGCGGGAGGTCAAGAGACCCAGTACTTC.

This sequence joins TRBV6-1 and TRBJ2-2, with a tentative D call TRBD1 (6 bases). The CDR3 covers 16 residues. Germline CDR1 reads MNHNS; CDR2 reads SASEGT. V was trimmed by 2 bases and J by 5 bases, leaving 15 bases between them. DNA for the CDR3: TGTGCCAGCAGTGAAAGCGGCAGGGGAAGGACCGGGGAGCTGTTTTTT. It is translated as CASSESGRGRTGELFF.

The chain recombines TRBV11-3 with TRBJ1-4; D is uncertain. V was trimmed by 0 bases and J by 0 bases, leaving 8 bases between them. The CDR3 has 16 residues. Germline V CDR1 and CDR2: SGHNT, YENEEA. CDR3 sequence (DNA): TGTGCCAGCAGCTTAGAGGCAGATGCAACTAATGAAAAACTGTTTTTT. This gives the protein CASSLEADATNEKLFF.

The chain carries TRBV5-8 and TRBJ1-2, with a possible D match to TRBD1 (5 bases). Germline V gene data show CDR1 as SGHTS and CDR2 as YDEGEE. V lost 0 bases and J lost 0, with 6 bases in between. There are 14 residues in the CDR3. The CDR3 sequence: CASSLEGANYGYTF. The CDR3 DNA is TGTGCCAGCAGCTTGGAAGGGGCTAACTATGGCTACACCTTC.

This chain joins TRBV10-2 and TRBJ2-3; D possibly matches TRBD1 or TRBD2 (5 bases each). The CDR3 is 15 residues long. The germline V gene encodes CDR1 WSHSY and CDR2 SAAADI. V was clipped by 6 bases and J by 0 bases, with 13 bases between them. CDR3 DNA: TGCGCCAGCAGCCTTGGGACGGGCAGCACAGATACGCAGTATTTT. Its translation is CASSLGTGSTDTQYF.

V and J are TRBV4-1 and TRBJ2-2; 9 nucleotides match TRBD2. CDR1 and CDR2 from the germline V gene are MGHRA and YSYEKL. CDR3 length: 18 residues. After removal of 0 bases from V and 15 bases from J, the junction contained 20 bases not matched to a gene. CDR3 amino acids: CASSQDRGRGGLAGYVFF. In nucleotides, the CDR3 is TGCGCCAGCAGCCAAGATCGAGGGCGGGGGGGCCTCGCGGGGTATGTGTTTTTT.

The chain recombines TRBV19 with TRBJ2-4; TRBD2 is a possible D gene (6 bases). The CDR3 loop spans 17 amino acids. V was clipped by 5 bases and J by 0 bases, with 17 bases between them. Per the germline V gene, CDR1 is LNHDA and CDR2 is SQIVND (reference sequence). The CDR3 loop reads CASSSTGLSIAKNIQYF. Written as DNA, the CDR3 is TGTGCCAGTAGTTCCACGGGACTTTCCATAGCCAAAAACATTCAGTACTTC.

The chain has TRBV5-1 and TRBJ2-4; D is unresolved. Germline V gene lookup returns CDR1 SGHRS and CDR2 YFSETQ. The CDR3 is 14 amino acids. The V and J ends lost 3 bases and 6 bases respectively, with 13 bases between them. This chain's CDR3 is CASSYDPKGNIQYF. CDR3 DNA: TGCGCCAGCAGCTACGACCCCAAAGGAAACATTCAGTACTTC.

The chain joins TRBV19 to TRBJ1-5; 8 positions agree with TRBD1. The V segment lost 7 bases and the J segment 1 base; nucleotides outside the gene matches: 9. This CDR3 spans 16 amino acids. Germline CDR1 LNHDA, CDR2 SQIVND (reference sequence). CDR3 sequence reads: CASKTIDRGSNQPQHF. The CDR3 coding sequence is TGTGCCAGTAAGACGATAGACAGGGGCAGCAATCAGCCCCAGCATTTT.

This clone appeared a single time. The gene calls are TRBV18 and TRBJ1-2, with D hard to call. V lost 3 bases and J lost 6, with 8 bases in between. Per germline, CDR1 KGHSH and CDR2 LQKENI. The CDR3 loop spans 12 amino acids. CDR3 in DNA: TGTGCCAGCTCACCTCAGGAGAATGGCTACACCTTC. Translating it yields CASSPQENGYTF.

The J gene is TRBJ1-4, the V gene TRBV6-5; tentative D call: TRBD1 (5 bases). The germline V gene encodes CDR1 MNHEY and CDR2 SVGAGI. V lost 2 bases and J 8 bases, leaving 12 bases between the germline ends. This CDR3 spans 14 amino acids. The CDR3 DNA is TGTGCCAGCAGTTACGACGGGAGGGGAGAAAAACTGTTTTTT. Translating gives CASSYDGRGEKLFF.

The V gene is TRBV14, the J gene TRBJ2-7; 12 bases map to TRBD1. Germline V gene lookup returns CDR1 SGHDN and CDR2 FVKESK. CDR3 length: 15 amino acids. Losses at the gene ends were 3 bases for V and 3 bases for J; bases not matched to a gene: 3. CDR3 DNA sequence: TGTGCCAGCAGCCACCGGGACAGGGGGCGCTACGAGCAGTACTTC. This sequence encodes CASSHRDRGRYEQYF.

The V call is TRBV11-2, the J call TRBJ2-7; D is unresolved. Germline V gene lookup returns CDR1 SGHAT and CDR2 FQNNGV. The CDR3 consists of 12 residues. Trimming removed 5 bases at V and 2 bases at J, with 7 bases between. The CDR3 protein is CASSALAYEQYF. In DNA, the CDR3 is TGTGCCAGCAGCGCGCTAGCCTACGAGCAGTACTTC.

This clone came up a few times. The V call is TRBV6-1, the J call TRBJ1-1, with 9 nucleotides matching TRBD1. The V segment lost 6 bases and the J segment 6 bases; nucleotides outside the gene matches: 8. The CDR3 is 14 residues long. Per germline, CDR1 MNHNS and CDR2 SASEGT. The CDR3 is CASRGTGPEAEAFF. CDR3 DNA sequence: TGTGCCAGCAGGGGGACAGGGCCCGAAGCTGAAGCTTTCTTT.